This TCR beta chain was recovered during a study of response to subunit inactivated influenza vaccine. Study results and limitations: It was the authors' suggestion that each seasonal influenza vaccination recruits few new T cells.

TCRdb analysed the RT-PCR reads with MiXCR anew, one entry per CDR3 protein. The repertoire consists of under 500,000 distinct CDR3 sequences, with roughly 11% occurring once and the leading ten covering 9.5% to 15%. Germline V gives CDR1 SGDLS, CDR2 YYNGEE. V lost 3 bases and J lost 3, with 7 bases in between. The CDR3 contains 13 residues. About this clonotype: Its antigen remains unidentified.

This TCR derives from a man aged 50 to 59 who received an inactivated influenza vaccine. The chain links TRBV9 to TRBJ2-1, with D possibly being TRBD2 (6 bases). The source material was PBMCs from blood, sampled about 6 weeks after vaccination. Here the CDR3 reads CASSGGLYNEQFF. CDR3 DNA sequence: TGTGCCAGCAGCGGGGGACTCTACAATGAGCAGTTCTTC.